Listed below are T cell receptor beta chains from one sample, sequenced in a study of T-cell reconstitution after alpha-beta-depleted transplantation in children. TCRdb fed the PCR reads into MiXCR, producing one record per CDR3 protein. The table has a few hundred thousand distinct CDR3 sequences, roughly 9.1% seen once. The sequencing used PBMCs, collected before TCRalphabeta/CD19-depleted stem cell transplant. The receptors come from a boy under two years old with acute myeloid leukemia, due to receive a stem cell transplant. The CDR3 runs from the conserved cysteine through the conserved F or W. The order of the fields is V gene, clone size, J gene, D gene, CDR3 protein, CDR3 DNA. A D gene is named only where the DNA matches it firmly. A clone size is listed for some rows: how often the clone was seen (once, few, many), or a class if it is expanded.

>TRBV7-2|many|TRBJ2-3|TRBD2
CASSHHLAGLSTDTQYF
TGTGCCAGCAGCCACCACCTAGCGGGGCTTAGCACAGATACGCAGTATTTT
>TRBV15|few|TRBJ1-2|NA
CATSTDLTGSWGSYGYTF
TGTGCCACCAGCACGGATTTAACAGGGAGTTGGGGGTCCTATGGCTACACCTTC
>TRBV13|many|TRBJ2-7|TRBD1
CASSNGQGASYEQYF
TGTGCCAGCAGCAACGGACAGGGGGCTTCCTACGAGCAGTACTTC
>TRBV4-1|many|TRBJ2-7|NA
CASSQGQGSYEQYF
TGCGCCAGCAGCCAAGGGCAGGGCTCCTACGAGCAGTACTTC
>TRBV20-1|many|TRBJ2-4|NA
CSARGQGSKNIQYF
TGCAGTGCTAGAGGGCAGGGGTCCAAAAACATTCAGTACTTC
>TRBV5-1|NA|TRBJ2-3|NA
CASRAGHTDTQYF
TGCGCCAGTAGGGCGGGGCACACAGATACGCAGTATTTT
>TRBV7-9|many|TRBJ1-2|NA
CASSFRGYGYTF
TGTGCCAGCAGCTTCAGGGGCTATGGCTACACCTTC
>TRBV12-3/TRBV12-4|few|TRBJ1-2|NA
CASSSMDRGYTF
TGTGCCAGCAGTTCGATGGACAGAGGCTACACCTTC
>TRBV29-1|many|TRBJ2-7|TRBD2
CSVVGLAGNEQYF
TGCAGCGTCGTCGGACTAGCGGGAAACGAGCAGTACTTC
>TRBV15|many|TRBJ2-1|TRBD2
CATSRDRGRVQFF
TGTGCCACCAGCAGAGATCGCGGGAGAGTGCAGTTCTTC
>TRBV20-1|NA|TRBJ2-4|NA
CSARERDSGLKNIQYF
TGCAGTGCTAGAGAAAGGGATTCCGGTCTCAAAAACATTCAGTACTTC
>TRBV29-1|many|TRBJ2-5|NA
CSVVRGAETQYF
TGCAGCGTCGTCCGAGGGGCTGAGACCCAGTACTTC
>TRBV29-1|many|TRBJ1-1|NA
CSVVNGQNTEAFF
TGCAGCGTTGTAAACGGACAGAACACTGAAGCTTTCTTT
>TRBV20-1|many|TRBJ2-3|TRBD2
CSAAGSGASGRTDTQYF
TGCAGTGCTGCGGGATCAGGGGCTAGCGGGCGCACAGATACGCAGTATTTT
>TRBV20-1|NA|TRBJ2-7|TRBD1
CSATGTAFSYEQYF
TGCAGTGCTACCGGGACAGCGTTTTCGTACGAGCAGTACTTC
>TRBV3-1|many|TRBJ2-7|NA
CASSQVNHEQYF
TGTGCCAGCAGCCAAGTTAACCACGAGCAGTACTTC
>TRBV29-1|many|TRBJ2-4|NA
CSALSGPIAKNIQYF
TGCAGCGCACTTAGCGGACCGATAGCCAAAAACATTCAGTACTTC
>TRBV7-2|NA|TRBJ2-7|TRBD2
CASSLRTSGRGNEQYF
TGTGCCAGCAGCTTACGTACTAGCGGGAGAGGGAACGAGCAGTACTTC
>TRBV2|many|TRBJ2-7|NA
CASSEYFLGNYEQYF
TGTGCCAGCAGTGAATATTTTTTGGGGAACTACGAGCAGTACTTC
>TRBV20-1|NA|TRBJ2-3|TRBD2
CSARETSGLPDTQYF
TGCAGTGCTAGGGAGACTAGCGGGTTACCAGATACGCAGTATTTT
>TRBV12-3/TRBV12-4|NA|TRBJ2-1|TRBD2
CASSPRLAGYEQFF
TGTGCCAGCAGCCCCCGACTAGCGGGCTACGAGCAGTTCTTC
>TRBV12-3/TRBV12-4|many|TRBJ2-7|TRBD2
CASSYSGRAGEQYF
TGTGCCAGCAGTTATAGCGGGAGGGCCGGCGAGCAGTACTTC
>TRBV12-3/TRBV12-4|NA|TRBJ1-3|NA
CASRADSFYSGNTIYF
TGTGCCAGCAGAGCCGACAGCTTCTACTCTGGAAACACCATATATTTT
>TRBV6-2/TRBV6-3|many|TRBJ2-2|TRBD2
CASSYSTSGNTGELFF
TGTGCCAGCAGTTACTCGACTAGCGGGAACACCGGGGAGCTGTTTTTT
>TRBV5-6|many|TRBJ1-3|NA
CASSLYESSGNTIYF
TGTGCCAGCAGCTTGTACGAAAGCTCTGGAAACACCATATATTTT
>TRBV11-2|many|TRBJ2-1|TRBD2
CASSPPAGGLHNEQFF
TGTGCCAGCAGCCCCCCAGCGGGAGGCCTACACAATGAGCAGTTCTTC
>TRBV14|NA|TRBJ1-1|NA
CASSPIPGIGGLTTEAFF
TGTGCCAGCAGCCCCATACCAGGGATCGGAGGGCTGACCACTGAAGCTTTCTTT
>TRBV28|many|TRBJ2-7|TRBD1
CASSPRDRYYEQYF
TGTGCCAGCAGTCCCCGGGACAGGTACTACGAGCAGTACTTC
>TRBV28|many|TRBJ2-1|NA
CASSLLRGANNEQFF
TGTGCCAGCAGTTTACTTCGGGGGGCTAACAATGAGCAGTTCTTC
>TRBV12-5|NA|TRBJ1-2|NA
CASGLGVTAGPPNYGYTF
TGTGCTAGTGGTTTGGGGGTTACGGCAGGACCCCCGAACTATGGCTACACCTTC
>TRBV5-1|few|TRBJ1-1|TRBD1
CASSFTGALNTEAFF
TGCGCCAGCAGCTTCACAGGGGCCTTGAACACTGAAGCTTTCTTT
>TRBV21-1|many|TRBJ1-1|NA
CASSNVATGGLINTEAFF
TGTGCCAGCAGCAATGTGGCTACAGGGGGCCTCATAAACACTGAAGCTTTCTTT
>TRBV11-2|many|TRBJ2-1|TRBD2
CASSFTGTSGGQQFF
TGTGCCAGCAGCTTCACCGGGACTAGCGGGGGCCAGCAGTTCTTC
>TRBV18|many|TRBJ2-4|NA
CASSPFLHSADGDQAKNIQYF
TGTGCCAGCTCTCCGTTCCTACACAGCGCCGACGGAGACCAAGCCAAAAACATTCAGTACTTC
>TRBV24-1|NA|TRBJ2-3|TRBD2
CATAAGGDTQYF
TGTGCCACCGCGGCGGGAGGCGATACGCAGTATTTT
>TRBV28|NA|TRBJ2-7|NA
CASSFPVAGTYEQYF
TGTGCCAGCAGTTTCCCCGTTGCCGGTACCTACGAGCAGTACTTC
>TRBV20-1|few|TRBJ2-1|TRBD2
CCARGRTGTSGRYEQFF
TGCTGTGCTAGAGGTCGAACCGGGACTAGCGGGAGGTATGAGCAGTTCTTC
>TRBV20-1|NA|TRBJ1-2|NA
CSAPVYANYGYTF
TGCAGTGCCCCGGTTTACGCTAACTATGGCTACACCTTC
>TRBV12-3/TRBV12-4|many|TRBJ1-2|NA
CASSLKDGYTF
TGTGCCAGCAGTTTAAAAGATGGCTACACCTTC
>TRBV15|NA|TRBJ2-3|NA
CATSRDGGTRITDTQYF
TGTGCCACCAGCAGAGACGGGGGAACTAGGATTACAGATACGCAGTATTTT
>TRBV20-1|few|TRBJ1-2|NA
CSARDGGAGDGYTF
TGCAGTGCTAGAGATGGCGGGGCAGGGGATGGCTACACCTTC
>TRBV7-9|many|TRBJ2-1|NA
CASSARQTDNEQFF
TGTGCCAGCAGCGCTCGTCAGACAGACAATGAGCAGTTCTTC
>TRBV7-2|many|TRBJ2-7|TRBD1
CASSPTGGGNYEQYF
TGTGCCAGCAGCCCCACAGGGGGCGGTAACTACGAGCAGTACTTC
>TRBV2|many|TRBJ2-3|NA
CASYSTGEHTDTQYF
TGTGCCAGCTACTCGACCGGGGAGCACACAGATACGCAGTATTTT
>TRBV2|few|TRBJ1-2|NA
CASQVVGGYTF
TGTGCCAGCCAGGTTGTGGGTGGCTACACCTTC
>TRBV7-2|NA|TRBJ2-7|NA
CASSLDLAAEQYF
TGTGCCAGCAGCTTAGACTTAGCGGCTGAGCAGTACTTC
>TRBV6-1|NA|TRBJ2-7|TRBD1
CASSKEGAGPYEQYF
TGTGCCAGCAGTAAAGAGGGGGCAGGGCCCTACGAGCAGTACTTC
>TRBV7-9|many|TRBJ2-5|NA
CASIKTFEETQYF
TGTGCCAGCATCAAGACGTTTGAAGAGACCCAGTACTTC
>TRBV4-2|many|TRBJ2-1|TRBD2
CASSQGGTSGRWSYNEQFF
TGTGCCAGCAGCCAAGGAGGGACTAGCGGGAGGTGGTCCTACAATGAGCAGTTCTTC
>TRBV14|NA|TRBJ2-7|NA
CASSQAGFWYEQYF
TGTGCCAGCAGCCAAGCGGGGTTTTGGTACGAGCAGTACTTC
>TRBV12-3/TRBV12-4|medium-sized|TRBJ1-4|NA
CATQEANEKLFF
TGTGCCACACAGGAGGCTAATGAAAAACTGTTTTTT
>TRBV12-3/TRBV12-4|NA|TRBJ2-2|TRBD1
CASSFGDRGTGELFF
TGTGCCAGCAGTTTCGGAGACAGGGGGACCGGGGAGCTGTTTTTT
>TRBV24-1|many|TRBJ2-1|TRBD2
CATSDFSGWDNEQFF
TGTGCCACCAGTGACTTTAGCGGGTGGGACAATGAGCAGTTCTTC
>TRBV20-1|many|TRBJ1-5|TRBD1
CSARAPPGQGLNQPQHF
TGCAGTGCTAGAGCCCCCCCGGGACAGGGCCTTAATCAGCCCCAGCATTTT
>TRBV7-2|many|TRBJ2-1|NA
CASSLQVLSYNEQFF
TGTGCCAGCAGCTTACAGGTCCTCTCCTACAATGAGCAGTTCTTC